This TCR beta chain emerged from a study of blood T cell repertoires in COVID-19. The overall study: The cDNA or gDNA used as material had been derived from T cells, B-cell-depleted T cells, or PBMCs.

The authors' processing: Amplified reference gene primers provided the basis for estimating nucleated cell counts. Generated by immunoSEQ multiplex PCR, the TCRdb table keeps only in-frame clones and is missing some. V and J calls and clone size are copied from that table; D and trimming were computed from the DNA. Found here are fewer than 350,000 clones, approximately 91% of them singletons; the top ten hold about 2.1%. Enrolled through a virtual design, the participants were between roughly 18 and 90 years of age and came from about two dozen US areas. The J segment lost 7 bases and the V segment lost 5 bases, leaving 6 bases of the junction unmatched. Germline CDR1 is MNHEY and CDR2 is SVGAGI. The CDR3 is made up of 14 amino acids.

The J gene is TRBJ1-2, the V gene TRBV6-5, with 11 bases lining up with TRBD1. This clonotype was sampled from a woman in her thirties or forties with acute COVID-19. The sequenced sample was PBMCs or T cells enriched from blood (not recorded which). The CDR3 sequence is CASSPGQGARGYTF. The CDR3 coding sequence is TGTGCCAGCAGTCCCGGACAGGGGGCACGTGGCTACACCTTC.